This T cell receptor beta chain was found in a study of cytomegalovirus exposure and HLA in healthy donors. Primers for the PCR totalled 60 Vbeta and 13 Jbeta. TCRdb's table, derived via immunoSEQ multiplex PCR, lists solely in-frame clones and lacks some. The table lists some 140,000 clones, more than 75% of them singletons. There are 15 residues in the CDR3. The ends lost 5 bases at V and 4 bases at J; junction bases unmatched: 5. CDR1 is SGHVS, CDR2 FQNEAQ, per germline. The TCR originated in a young man in good health and CMV-seropositive. V and J are TRBV7-8 and TRBJ2-1, with 10 bases fitting TRBD2. Sequencing input: PBMCs. The CDR3 is CASSPGLAVYNEQFF. In DNA form, the CDR3 reads TGTGCCAGCAGCCCTGGACTAGCGGTGTACAATGAGCAGTTCTTC.